This record covers a single TCR beta chain. This record belongs to a study of blood T cell repertoires in COVID-19. The CDR3 loop spans 16 amino acids. V shed 3 bases and J 7 bases; nucleotides not matched to a gene: 13. Germline V gene sequence: CDR1 SGHRS, CDR2 YFSETQ. TCRdb's copy holds only in-frame clones and misses some; the assay was immunoSEQ multiplex PCR. The table has around 100,000 clones, 80% to 90% seen once. The V call is TRBV5-1, the J call TRBJ2-1; 7 bases are a match to TRBD2. Input material: peripheral blood. The receptor's source is a woman older than 75 with acute or convalescent COVID-19. The CDR3 spells CASSSQGGGRLNEQFF. CDR3 coding DNA: TGCGCCAGCAGCTCGCAGGGCGGGGGTCGATTAAATGAGCAGTTCTTC.